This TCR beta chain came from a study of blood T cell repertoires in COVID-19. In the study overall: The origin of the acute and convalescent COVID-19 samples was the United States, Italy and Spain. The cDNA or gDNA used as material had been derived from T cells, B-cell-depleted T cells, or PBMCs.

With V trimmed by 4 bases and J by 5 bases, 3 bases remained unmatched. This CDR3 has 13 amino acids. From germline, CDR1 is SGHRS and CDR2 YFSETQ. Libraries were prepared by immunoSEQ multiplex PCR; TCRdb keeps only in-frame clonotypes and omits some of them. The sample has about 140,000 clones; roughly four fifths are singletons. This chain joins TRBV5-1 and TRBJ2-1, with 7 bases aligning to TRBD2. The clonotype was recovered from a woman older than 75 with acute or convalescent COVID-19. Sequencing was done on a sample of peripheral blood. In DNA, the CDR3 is TGCGCCAGCAGCGGGGACTACGACAATGAGCAGTTCTTC. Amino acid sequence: CASSGDYDNEQFF. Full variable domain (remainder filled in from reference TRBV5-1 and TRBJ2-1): KAGVTQTPRYLIKTRGQQVTLSCSPISGHRSVSWYQQTPGQGLQFLFEYFSETQRNKGNFPGRFSGRQFSNSRSEMNVSTLELGDSALYLCASSGDYDNEQFFGPGTRLTVL.